These 30 T cell receptor beta chains originate from one sample sequenced in a study of T cell repertoires in cytomegalovirus infection. In TCRdb, the reads were re-called with MiXCR into one record per CDR3 protein. The sample carries roughly 500,000 distinct CDR3 sequences, 11% recorded once. The sequenced material came from PBMCs. Receptor source: a human donor in good health (CMV status not recorded). Some clones in this sample may be carry-over from other donors' samples.

This clonotype was seen ten or more times. The chain couples TRBV4-1 to TRBJ2-7; D possibly uses TRBD1 or TRBD2 (5 bases each). This CDR3 has 15 residues. Trimming removed 5 bases at V and 1 base at J, with 15 bases between. Germline-derived CDR1 and CDR2 are MGHRA and YSYEKL. The CDR3 DNA is TGCGCCAGCAGCTCTACAGGTTGGGGGTCCTACGAGCAGTACTTC. The encoded protein is CASSSTGWGSYEQYF.

At least ten counts were recorded for this clonotype. The chain joins TRBV5-1 to TRBJ2-1, with 8 bases that match TRBD1. The ends lost 3 bases at V and 6 bases at J; junction bases unmatched: 8. The CDR3 consists of 15 residues. CDR1 SGHRS and CDR2 YFSETQ come from the germline V gene. The CDR3 DNA is TGCGCCAGCAGCTCAAAGTGGGACAGGCGCAATGAGCAGTTCTTC. Its protein product is CASSSKWDRRNEQFF.

Many counts were recorded for this clonotype. V is TRBV7-9 and J is TRBJ2-7; 7 nucleotides agree with TRBD1. The CDR3 totals 15 residues. Germline V CDR1 and CDR2: SEHNR, FQNEAQ (reference sequence). The V gene end was trimmed by 5 bases and the J gene end by 5 bases; junction bases not matched to a gene: 12. The CDR3 DNA follows: TGTGCCAGCAGCGTGATTTCGGGACAGTCTGACGAGCAGTACTTC. This sequence encodes CASSVISGQSDEQYF. Complete variable domain (other parts from reference TRBV7-9 and TRBJ2-7): DTGVSQNPRHKITKRGQNVTFRCDPISEHNRLYWYRQTLGQGPEFLTYFQNEAQLEKSRLLSDRFSAERPKGSFSTLEIQRTEQGDSAMYLCASSVISGQSDEQYFGPGTRLTVT.

This clonotype was seen many times. The chain carries TRBV7-9 and TRBJ2-3; 8 bases are shared with TRBD2. Germline lookup yields CDR1 SEHNR and CDR2 FQNEAQ (reference sequence). This CDR3 has 14 residues. J gave up 2 bases and V 4 bases, and 2 bases lay outside the gene matches. The CDR3 DNA follows: TGTGCCAGCAGCTCACTAGCGGACACAGATACGCAGTATTTT. Translated, it gives CASSSLADTDTQYF.

This clonotype was counted between two and nine times. The V gene is TRBV29-1, the J gene TRBJ2-1; 9 bases are a match to TRBD2. The CDR3 loop spans 15 amino acids. V was clipped by 0 bases and J by 6 bases; unmatched bases: 6. Germline V gives CDR1 SQVTM, CDR2 ANQGSEA. The CDR3 DNA follows: TGCAGCGTTGAAGATCAAGCGGGGGGTCGCAATGAGCAGTTCTTC. It codes for CSVEDQAGGRNEQFF.

This clonotype was seen at least ten times. This chain links TRBV3-1 with TRBJ2-7; the match to TRBD1 covers 9 bases. This CDR3 is 14 amino acids long. Losses at the gene ends were 4 bases for V and 7 bases for J; bases not matched to a gene: 8. Germline V gene lookup returns CDR1 LGHDT and CDR2 YNNKEL (reference sequence). For the CDR3, the DNA is TGTGCCAGCAGCCCCTGGACAGGGGAGAGGGAGCAGTACTTC. Its protein is CASSPWTGEREQYF.

This clonotype was seen many times. The CDR3 DNA reads TGTGCCAGCAGCCTACAGGGGGCGCGAGGCACTGAAGCTTTCTTT. This sequence encodes CASSLQGARGTEAFF. This chain links TRBV5-4 with TRBJ1-1, with 9 bases identical to TRBD1. The CDR3 sequence is 15 residues long. Trimming took 4 bases from V and 4 from J; bases not matched to a gene: 8. Germline V gene sequence: CDR1 SGHNT, CDR2 YYREEE (reference sequence). The complete variable domain, with remaining parts taken from reference TRBV5-4 and TRBJ1-1, reads ETGVTQSPTHLIKTRGQQVTLRCSSQSGHNTVSWYQQALGQGPQFIFQYYREEENGRGNFPPRFSGLQFPNYSSELNVNALELDDSALYLCASSLQGARGTEAFFGQGTRLTVV.

On this clonotype: This may be a read error: a much more frequent sequence differs by one nucleotide. V and J are TRBV24-1 and TRBJ2-2, with D perhaps TRBD1 or TRBD2 (5 bases each). Germline loops: CDR1 KGHDR, CDR2 SFDVKD. CDR3 length: 19 amino acids. V lost 1 base and J 2 bases, leaving 19 bases between the germline ends. CDR3 in amino acids: CATSDFRQLGGRNTGELFF. The CDR3 DNA reads as TGTGCCACCAGTGATTTCCGACAGTTAGGAGGACGAAACACCGGGGAGCTGTTTTTT.

This clonotype occurred many times. The chain uses TRBV12-5 and TRBJ1-1; 10 nucleotides align to TRBD1. The CDR3 covers 18 residues. The germline V gene encodes CDR1 LGHNT and CDR2 FRNRAP. The J segment lost 7 bases and the V segment lost 1 base, leaving 15 bases of the junction unmatched. DNA of the CDR3: TGTGCTAGTGGTTTGGCATCCGGGACAGGGGCTCCCCCAGTTGAAGCTTTCTTT. It encodes CASGLASGTGAPPVEAFF.

The chain carries TRBV2 and TRBJ2-4; maybe TRBD1 (6 bases). Trimming pared 6 bases from V and 8 bases from J, leaving 17 bases between. This CDR3 has 14 residues. Germline values: CDR1 SNHLY, CDR2 FYNNEI. The CDR3 DNA is TGTGCCAGCAGCCCGGACAGCTGGGCGGACATTCAGTACTTC. It translates to CASSPDSWADIQYF.

This clonotype occurred many times. The chain couples TRBV2 to TRBJ1-2; maybe TRBD1 (6 bases). Germline V gene sequence: CDR1 SNHLY, CDR2 FYNNEI. V lost 5 bases to trimming and J lost 2 bases, with 15 bases between them. There are 15 residues in the CDR3. CDR3 loop: CASSYYQTGNYGYTF. CDR3 nucleotide sequence: TGTGCCAGCAGTTATTATCAAACAGGGAACTATGGCTACACCTTC.

This clonotype was found many times. This chain joins TRBV28 and TRBJ2-2, with D perhaps matching TRBD1 (6 bases). Germline V lookup: CDR1 MDHEN, CDR2 SYDVKM. V lost 5 bases to trimming and J lost 2 bases, with 12 bases between them. The CDR3 extends over 15 amino acids. The CDR3 bases are TGTGCCAGCAGTCATCCGACAGGAAACACCGGGGAGCTGTTTTTT. It specifies CASSHPTGNTGELFF.

This clonotype was picked up many times. This chain joins TRBV12-3 or TRBV12-4 and TRBJ2-7, with D possibly TRBD1 on 6 matching bases. V lost 6 bases and J lost 4, with 16 bases in between. The CDR3 is 14 residues long. CDR3 in amino acids: CASREPGHNYEQYF. CDR3 DNA sequence: TGTGCCAGCAGAGAACCGGGACACAATTACGAGCAGTACTTC.

In this sample, this clonotype turned up many times. The rearrangement links TRBV29-1 to TRBJ1-3, with D uncertain. From germline, CDR1 is SQVTM and CDR2 ANQGSEA. Trimming left V 2 bases short and J 0 bases short, with 8 bases between. This CDR3 comprises 14 residues. The DNA of the CDR3 is TGCAGCGTTGAACAGTCAGGCTCTGGAAACACCATATATTTT. Translated: CSVEQSGSGNTIYF.

The table lists this clonotype with a count of one. Possible read error: a much larger clone is one base away. The rearrangement uses TRBV3-1 and TRBJ2-5; 8 nucleotides align to TRBD2. The length of the CDR3 is 16 residues. With 3 bases clipped from V and 4 bases from J, the junction kept 10 bases outside the gene matches. Germline V gene data show CDR1 as LGHDT and CDR2 as YNNKEL (reference sequence). CDR3 in amino acids: CASSQGLEGKGETQYF. CDR3 DNA sequence: TGTGCCAGCAGCCAGGGACTAGAGGGGAAAGGAGAGACCCAGTACTTC.

This clonotype was picked up many times. The V gene is TRBV15, the J gene TRBJ1-2; D unresolved. V was clipped by 0 bases and J by 2 bases, with 7 bases between them. The CDR3 runs to 14 residues. Germline V gene sequence: CDR1 LNHNV, CDR2 YYDKDF (reference sequence). DNA for the CDR3: TGTGCCACCAGCAGAGATAGAACCAACTATGGCTACACCTTC. As protein: CATSRDRTNYGYTF.

In this sample, this clonotype turned up many times. This chain joins TRBV6-1 and TRBJ1-2; D might be TRBD1 (5 bases). The germline V gene encodes CDR1 MNHNS and CDR2 SASEGT. Trimming stripped 8 bases from V and 7 bases from J, with 11 bases between. The CDR3 spans 11 residues. CDR3 protein: CASQRGVGYTF. The CDR3 DNA sequence: TGTGCCAGCCAAAGGGGAGTTGGCTACACCTTC.

In its sample, this clonotype was seen a few times. This chain uses TRBV20-1 with TRBJ1-3; D is undetermined. The CDR3 is 15 residues long. Germline V lookup: CDR1 DFQATT, CDR2 SNEGSKA (reference sequence). Trimming took off 3 bases at V and 2 bases at J, with 14 bases between the two ends. This chain's CDR3 is CSAREGGEAGNTIYF. The CDR3 DNA reads as TGCAGTGCTAGGGAGGGCGGGGAAGCTGGAAACACCATATATTTT.

Worth noting for this clonotype: This may be a read error: a much more frequent sequence differs by one nucleotide. The chain joins TRBV2 to TRBJ2-7; 10 nucleotides line up with TRBD1. With V trimmed by 10 bases and J by 6 bases, 12 bases remained unmatched. Germline V gene lookup returns CDR1 SNHLY and CDR2 FYNNEI. The CDR3 consists of 14 residues. The CDR3, as DNA: TGTGCCAACAGGTCCGGGACAGGGGTTGGCGAGCAGTACTTC. Encoded protein: CANRSGTGVGEQYF.

The rearrangement links TRBV4-2 to TRBJ2-7; 10 nucleotides line up with TRBD2. Germline lookup yields CDR1 LGHNA and CDR2 YNFKEQ. With V trimmed by 3 bases and J by 1 base, 15 bases remained unmatched. The CDR3 sequence is 19 residues long. This CDR3 reads CASSQDPGIAGGESYEQYF. In DNA, the CDR3 is TGTGCCAGCAGCCAGGACCCGGGGATAGCGGGAGGAGAATCCTACGAGCAGTACTTC.

The genes are TRBV29-1 and TRBJ2-6, with D possibly being TRBD2 (6 bases). Trimming took 3 bases from V and 2 from J, leaving 11 bases between them. The CDR3 consists of 15 residues. In germline, CDR1 is SQVTM, CDR2 ANQGSEA. The CDR3 reads CSVEGGGTGANVLTF. The CDR3 nucleotides read TGCAGCGTTGAGGGAGGCGGGACTGGGGCCAACGTCCTGACTTTC.

In DNA, the CDR3 is TGTGCCAGCAGTCCGCCAGGGAACTTGAACTATGGCTACACCTTC. Amino acids: CASSPPGNLNYGYTF. The chain recombines TRBV28 with TRBJ1-2; perhaps TRBD1 as D (5 bases). The V end lost 5 bases, the J end lost 2 bases, and 15 bases lay between the germline ends. Germline V CDR1 and CDR2: MDHEN, SYDVKM. This CDR3 contains 15 residues.

This clonotype was picked up a small number of times. The genes are TRBV2 and TRBJ1-1, with D tentatively TRBD1 (5 bases). The CDR3 runs 15 residues. V gave up 2 bases and J gave up 4 bases, with 14 bases separating them. CDR1 is SNHLY and CDR2 is FYNNEI in the germline V gene. CDR3 in DNA: TGTGCCAGCAGTGAACTGCCATTCGGGGCCACTGAAGCTTTCTTT. The encoded protein is CASSELPFGATEAFF.

This clonotype was detected only a few times. The chain carries TRBV24-1 and TRBJ1-1, with D unclear. Trimming shortened V by 6 bases and J by 8 bases, and 9 bases separated the two germline ends. Germline V gene sequence: CDR1 KGHDR, CDR2 SFDVKD. The CDR3 totals 11 residues. The CDR3 spells CATSSFGEAFF. Written as DNA, the CDR3 is TGTGCCACCAGTAGTTTCGGAGAAGCTTTCTTT.

Ten or more counts support this clonotype. CDR3 residues: CASSSSGSLGNEQFF. CDR3 sequence (DNA): TGTGCCAGCAGCTCTAGCGGGAGTCTCGGCAATGAGCAGTTCTTC. The V and J genes are TRBV7-2 and TRBJ2-1; TRBD2 matches at 10 bases. The CDR3 loop spans 15 amino acids. CDR1 and CDR2 (germline): SGHTA, FQGNSA. Losses at the gene ends were 4 bases for V and 6 bases for J; bases not matched to a gene: 6.

The chain employs TRBV20-1 and TRBJ2-3, with a weak D call TRBD1 (5 bases). V shed 5 bases and J shed 0 bases, with 6 bases lying between them. CDR1 DFQATT and CDR2 SNEGSKA come from the germline V gene (reference sequence). This CDR3 is 12 amino acids long. The CDR3: CSAPGSTDTQYF. The CDR3, as DNA: TGCAGTGCTCCAGGGAGCACAGATACGCAGTATTTT.

In this sample, this clonotype turned up a few times. V usage is TRBV11-1 and J usage is TRBJ2-7; TRBD1 is a possible D gene (8 bases). Trimming stripped 4 bases from V and 2 bases from J, with 12 bases between. The CDR3 runs to 14 residues. In germline, CDR1 is SGHAT, CDR2 FQDESV (reference sequence). The CDR3 coding sequence is TGTGCCAGCAGCTCCACAGGGGGGGCCTACGAGCAGTACTTC. It encodes CASSSTGGAYEQYF.

This clonotype has a count of ten or more. This sequence joins TRBV7-3 and TRBJ2-1; the D gene is possibly TRBD2 (7 bases). The V end was cut by 4 bases, the J end by 8 bases, with 12 bases between. The CDR3 runs 13 residues. Germline V gene data show CDR1 as SGHTA and CDR2 as FQGTGA. CDR3 residues: CASSSTGRDEQFF. As DNA, the CDR3 is TGTGCCAGCAGCTCCACAGGGAGGGATGAGCAGTTCTTC.

This clonotype was seen many times. The V gene is TRBV9, the J gene TRBJ2-7; D is undetermined. Trimming shortened V by 0 bases and J by 4 bases, and 14 bases separated the two germline ends. Looked up from germline, CDR1 is SGDLS and CDR2 is YYNGEE. This CDR3 region has 15 residues. The CDR3 DNA is TGTGCCAGCAGCGTAGGGTGGGCAATGGAATACGAGCAGTACTTC. Residues: CASSVGWAMEYEQYF. Together with reference TRBV9 and TRBJ2-7, the CDR3 gives the full variable domain: DSGVTQTPKHLITATGQRVTLRCSPRSGDLSVYWYQQSLDQGLQFLIQYYNGEERAKGNILERFSAQQFPDLHSELNLSSLELGDSALYFCASSVGWAMEYEQYFGPGTRLTVT.

There are a few counts of this clonotype. The rearrangement uses TRBV14 and TRBJ1-5, with 8 positions matching TRBD1. The ends lost 10 bases at V and 3 bases at J; junction bases unmatched: 11. This CDR3 spans 15 amino acids. Germline V gene data show CDR1 as SGHDN and CDR2 as FVKESK. The CDR3: CANIRGRNNNQPQHF. The CDR3 coding sequence is TGTGCCAACATCAGGGGGCGGAATAACAATCAGCCCCAGCATTTT.